This T cell receptor (beta chain) was obtained from a study of blood T cell repertoires in COVID-19. Study-level background: Italy, Spain and the United States were the sources of the convalescent and acute COVID-19 samples.

Trimming removed 3 bases at V and 0 bases at J, with 8 bases between. The CDR3 has 15 amino acids. The germline V gene encodes CDR1 KGHSH and CDR2 LQKENI. Profiling relied on immunoSEQ multiplex PCR, and the TCRdb table lists in-frame clones only, not all of them. Altogether about 250,000 clones are present, 92% being singletons, with the ten largest covering over 0.8%. Sequenced material: peripheral blood. The receptor comes from a man aged 25 to 40 with COVID-19, enrolled during active disease. The chain employs TRBV18 and TRBJ2-2; D is unclear. This CDR3 is CASSPEITNTGELFF. Here the CDR3 DNA reads TGTGCCAGCTCACCCGAGATAACGAACACCGGGGAGCTGTTTTTT. The full variable domain, with the rest looked up from reference TRBV18 and TRBJ2-2, is NAGVMQNPRHLVRRRGQEARLRCSPMKGHSHVYWYRQLPEEGLKFMVYLQKENIIDESGMPKERFSAEFPKEGPSILRIQQVVRGDSAAYFCASSPEITNTGELFFGEGSRLTVL.